Presented here are 10 T cell receptor beta chains from one specimen sequenced in a study of a mutant IDH1 vaccine in newly diagnosed glioma. These receptors lack a known antigen. Data came from immunoSEQ multiplex PCR; TCRdb stores just in-frame clones and leaves some out. The table includes 50,000 to 70,000 clones, roughly 68% detected once. Time point denoted: week 35, safety follow-up. Each vaccine dose was 300 ug of mutant IDH1 20-mer peptide, with topical imiquimod. The specimen was PBMCs, collected from a glioma patient whose treatment included an IDH1 peptide vaccine. These receptors came from a man between 50 and 59 years old with glioma.

The chain recombines TRBV2 with TRBJ1-1; D is undetermined. With 4 bases removed from V and 1 base from J, the gap between germline ends came to 10 bases. The CDR3 runs 14 residues. Looked up from germline, CDR1 is SNHLY and CDR2 is FYNNEI. CDR3: CASSVFSPNTEAFF. In DNA form, the CDR3 reads TGTGCCAGCAGTGTTTTCAGCCCGAACACTGAAGCTTTCTTT.

The chain is built from TRBV7-6 and TRBJ2-1; 10 nucleotides agree with TRBD1. V trimming: 5 bases; J trimming: 8 bases; junction bases outside the gene matches: 9. Germline V lookup: CDR1 SGHVS, CDR2 FNYEAQ. The CDR3 runs 15 residues. The chain's CDR3 is CASSDRDRGFYEQFF. The CDR3 DNA follows: TGTGCCAGCAGCGACCGGGACAGGGGATTCTATGAGCAGTTCTTC.

This clone was found a few times. The chain employs TRBV30 and TRBJ2-1; no firm D call. This CDR3 is 14 amino acids long. V lost 6 bases, J lost 3 bases, and 15 bases lay in between. In germline, CDR1 is GTSNPN, CDR2 SVGIG (reference sequence). CDR3 protein: CACPKASFYNEQFF. CDR3 in DNA: TGTGCCTGCCCTAAGGCGTCTTTCTACAATGAGCAGTTCTTC.

V usage is TRBV5-4 and J usage is TRBJ2-5, with D uncertain. This CDR3 region has 14 residues. V shed 3 bases and J shed 1 base, with 10 bases lying between them. Per the germline V gene, CDR1 is SGHNT and CDR2 is YYREEE (reference sequence). As DNA, the CDR3 is TGTGCCAGCAGCTACCCTGGGGTCCAAGAGACCCAGTACTTC. Protein: CASSYPGVQETQYF. The variable domain in full, completed from reference TRBV5-4 and TRBJ2-5, reads ETGVTQSPTHLIKTRGQQVTLRCSSQSGHNTVSWYQQALGQGPQFIFQYYREEENGRGNFPPRFSGLQFPNYSSELNVNALELDDSALYLCASSYPGVQETQYFGPGTRLLVL.

The chain uses TRBV30 and TRBJ1-2; 7 nucleotides match TRBD1. CDR1 and CDR2 (germline): GTSNPN, SVGIG (reference sequence). Trimming took 8 bases from V and 4 from J; bases not matched to a gene: 7. The CDR3 is made up of 12 amino acids. The CDR3 DNA reads as TGTGCCCGGGACAGACGAACCTATGGCTACACCTTC. It encodes CARDRRTYGYTF. Full variable domain (rest looked up from reference TRBV30 and TRBJ1-2): SQTIHQWPATLVQPVGSPLSLECTVEGTSNPNLYWYRQAAGRGLQLLFYSVGIGQISSEVPQNLSASRPQDRQFILSSKKLLLSDSGFYLCARDRRTYGYTFGSGTRLTVV.

The V call is TRBV5-4, the J call TRBJ2-5; TRBD1 matches at 7 bases. The CDR3 consists of 15 residues. The germline gives CDR1 SGHNT, CDR2 YYREEE (reference sequence). J was trimmed by 1 base and V by 1 base; bases with no gene match: 4. CDR3 residues: CASSLRQGIQETQYF. The CDR3 coding sequence is TGTGCCAGCAGCTTGCGACAGGGTATCCAAGAGACCCAGTACTTC.

This clone was detected many times. The rearrangement links TRBV6-6 to TRBJ1-1, with TRBD1 matching over 7 bases. The CDR3 extends over 14 amino acids. The germline V gene has CDR1 MNHNY and CDR2 SVGAGI (reference sequence). The junction had 5 bases not matched to a gene; V was cut back by 4 bases and J by 3 bases. The CDR3 DNA follows: TGTGCCAGCAGTTTATTGACAGGGCACACTGAAGCTTTCTTT. Its protein is CASSLLTGHTEAFF.

This clone was counted a few times. The genes are TRBV7-6 and TRBJ2-1; no definite D call. V lost 3 bases to trimming and J lost 7 bases, with 4 bases between them. The CDR3 runs to 11 residues. CDR1 is SGHVS and CDR2 is FNYEAQ in the germline V gene. The CDR3 DNA reads TGTGCCAGCAGCTTGGGGAATGAGCAGTTCTTC. Protein: CASSLGNEQFF. The full variable domain, with the rest looked up from reference TRBV7-6 and TRBJ2-1, is GAGVSQSPRYKVTKRGQDVALRCDPISGHVSLYWYRQALGQGPEFLTYFNYEAQQDKSGLPNDRFSAERPEGSISTLTIQRTEQRDSAMYRCASSLGNEQFFGPGTRLTVL.

V and J are TRBV5-1 and TRBJ1-2; 7 bases match TRBD1. With 2 bases clipped from V and 2 bases from J, the junction kept 6 bases outside the gene matches. Germline values: CDR1 SGHRS, CDR2 YFSETQ. CDR3 length: 15 amino acids. The CDR3: CASSFVTGENYGYTF. The CDR3 nucleotides read TGCGCCAGCAGCTTCGTAACAGGGGAAAACTATGGCTACACCTTC.

This clone was found once. The chain couples TRBV27 to TRBJ2-1; possible D gene TRBD2, 5 bases. The V gene lost 2 bases and the J gene lost 6 bases, with 8 bases spanning the gap. The CDR3 runs to 13 residues. Germline V gives CDR1 MNHEY, CDR2 SMNVEV (reference sequence). The CDR3 is CASSLEGFNEQFF. DNA for the CDR3: TGTGCCAGCAGTTTAGAGGGTTTCAATGAGCAGTTCTTC.